The 12 T cell receptor beta chains reported below all come from one sample, sequenced in a study of T cells after yellow fever vaccination. TCRdb itself ran the 5' RACE reads through MiXCR, one entry per CDR3 protein. The table lists 300,000 or so distinct CDR3 sequences, roughly 8% of them singletons. The source material was PBMCs, sampled around 45 days after the first yellow fever vaccination. All receptors derive from a man between 18 and 29 years old who received the YFV17D yellow fever vaccine.

The table lists this clonotype with a few counts. This chain uses TRBV5-1 with TRBJ2-7; 10 bases map to TRBD1. The trim removed 4 bases at V and 7 bases at J, leaving 8 bases unmatched. CDR3 size: 14 residues. Germline-derived CDR1 and CDR2 are SGHRS and YFSETQ. CDR3: CASSTTGQGVEQYF. The CDR3 DNA follows: TGCGCCAGCAGCACGACAGGACAGGGGGTAGAGCAGTACTTC.

V and J are TRBV7-2 and TRBJ2-1, with D unclear. Trimming removed 2 bases at V and 1 base at J, with 15 bases between. CDR1 is SGHTA and CDR2 is FQGNSA in the germline V gene. CDR3 length: 17 residues. The DNA of the CDR3 is TGTGCCAGCAGCTTATGGACCCGGGCCGGTTCCTACAATGAGCAGTTCTTC. It specifies CASSLWTRAGSYNEQFF.

The V call is TRBV7-9, the J call TRBJ2-7; 7 bases are shared with TRBD1. This CDR3 comprises 15 residues. CDR1 is SEHNR, CDR2 FQNEAQ, per germline (reference sequence). Trimming at V came to 1 base and at J to 2 bases, leaving 5 bases not matched to a gene. CDR3 protein: CASSLGTGPTYEQYF. CDR3 nucleotide sequence: TGTGCCAGCAGCTTAGGGACAGGCCCTACCTACGAGCAGTACTTC.

This clonotype has only one observation. J is TRBJ2-7 and V is TRBV12-5; 9 nucleotides match TRBD2. V trimming: 6 bases; J trimming: 3 bases; junction bases outside the gene matches: 12. Germline V CDR1 and CDR2: LGHNT, FRNRAP. CDR3 length equals 16 residues. CDR3 region: CASGQSGTSNFYEQYV. CDR3 in DNA: TGTGCTAGTGGACAATCAGGGACTAGCAATTTCTACGAGCAGTACGTC.

This clonotype was counted ten times or more. An end of the junction does not agree with germline; a read error may underlie this. V usage is TRBV4-1 and J usage is TRBJ2-3, with unresolved D. Germline CDR1 reads MGHRA; CDR2 reads YSYEKL. The CDR3 extends over 13 amino acids. The CDR3 here is CASSHPDTDTQYF. The CDR3 DNA reads as TGTGCCAGCAGTCACCCAGACACTGATACGCAGTATTTT.

In this sample, this clonotype turned up many times. The chain joins TRBV6-1 to TRBJ2-5, with 7 bases matching TRBD2. The germline gives CDR1 MNHNS, CDR2 SASEGT. With V trimmed by 4 bases and J by 0 bases, 5 bases remained unmatched. This CDR3 has 15 amino acids. The CDR3 DNA follows: TGTGCCAGCAGTGGCGGGCGGGGGTACCAAGAGACCCAGTACTTC. It encodes CASSGGRGYQETQYF.

This sequence joins TRBV29-1 and TRBJ2-5; D gene unclear. This CDR3 contains 12 residues. Looked up from germline, CDR1 is SQVTM and CDR2 is ANQGSEA. V lost 8 bases and J lost 10, with 20 bases in between. The CDR3 region has the DNA TGCAGCACAAGGCGCGCTTCGTTAGACCAGTACTTC. Protein: CSTRRASLDQYF.

The CDR3 protein is CASAMGGLVTGELFF. In DNA, the CDR3 is TGTGCCAGCGCAATGGGGGGGCTCGTCACCGGGGAGCTGTTTTTT. The rearrangement uses TRBV3-1 and TRBJ2-2; TRBD2 might be the D (7 bases). V lost 8 bases, J lost 4 bases, and 17 bases lay in between. CDR3 length: 15 residues. In germline, CDR1 is LGHDT, CDR2 YNNKEL (reference sequence).

This chain uses TRBV5-1 with TRBJ1-1; 7 nucleotides match TRBD1. This CDR3 region has 15 residues. V lost 0 bases, J lost 4 bases, and 6 bases stayed unmatched. CDR1 is SGHRS, CDR2 YFSETQ, per germline. CDR3 nucleotide sequence: TGCGCCAGCAGCTTGGACAGGGGCCTTGGCACTGAAGCTTTCTTT. It codes for CASSLDRGLGTEAFF.

Many counts were recorded for this clonotype. This rearrangement joins TRBV6-5 to TRBJ2-7; 9 nucleotides agree with TRBD2. The CDR3 covers 13 residues. The junction had 7 bases not matched to a gene; V was cut back by 10 bases and J by 3 bases. Germline lookup yields CDR1 MNHEY and CDR2 SVGAGI. The CDR3 DNA sequence: TGTGCCACCAACAGCGGGGGGTTCTACGAGCAGTACGTC. Its translation: CATNSGGFYEQYV.

This clonotype was seen more than once but under ten times. J is TRBJ2-2 and V is TRBV4-1; no firm D call. In germline, CDR1 is MGHRA, CDR2 YSYEKL. Trimming removed 3 bases from V and 4 bases from J, with 12 bases in between. The CDR3 is made up of 15 amino acids. CDR3 sequence: CASSQDQPGTGELFF. The CDR3, as DNA: TGCGCCAGCAGCCAGGACCAACCTGGCACCGGGGAGCTGTTTTTT.

This clonotype was counted ten times or more. The CDR3 reads CAISEPGADNQPQHF. CDR3 bases: TGTGCCATCAGTGAGCCGGGGGCGGACAATCAGCCCCAGCATTTT. V and J are TRBV10-3 and TRBJ1-5; weak D call: TRBD1 (6 bases). The CDR3 consists of 15 residues. V dropped 2 bases and J dropped 3 bases, with 11 bases sitting between them. Per the germline V gene, CDR1 is ENHRY and CDR2 is SYGVKD.